Following are 29 T cell receptor beta chains from one sample sequenced in a study of CD4 T cells in relation to SARS-CoV-2 and coronaviruses. Their recognized antigens are unknown. Generated by immunoSEQ multiplex PCR, the TCRdb table keeps only in-frame clones and is missing some. The sample lists 15,000 to 18,000 clones, roughly four fifths occurring once. CD4+ T cells from unexposed donors were obtained before the COVID-19 pandemic (2011-2018). After about 10 days of culture, CD4+ T cells were isolated. Sequencing input: CD4+ T cells from PBMCs, cultured in vitro. The receptors were gathered from a human donor in good health.

The genes are TRBV5-1 and TRBJ1-1; TRBD1 agrees at 11 bases. Germline V gene data show CDR1 as SGHRS and CDR2 as YFSETQ. CDR3 size: 16 residues. V was pared by 4 bases and J by 1 base, with 6 bases of the junction left unmatched. CDR3 sequence: CASSPGTGGGNTEAFF. The CDR3 nucleotides read TGCGCCAGCAGCCCCGGGACAGGGGGGGGGAACACTGAAGCTTTCTTT.

V and J are TRBV7-6 and TRBJ2-3; D is unclear. The CDR3 length is 16 residues. Per germline, CDR1 SGHVS and CDR2 FNYEAQ. V was trimmed by 3 bases and J by 4 bases, leaving 17 bases between them. CDR3 bases: TGTGCCAGCAGCTTGGGCGCCTTAACGAGACCAGATACGCAGTATTTT. Encoded protein: CASSLGALTRPDTQYF.

The sample holds a few counts of this clone. The CDR3 nucleotides are TGTGCCAGCTCCCCAGGGGGGGGATCGAACACTGAAGCTTTCTTT. Its translation is CASSPGGGSNTEAFF. The rearrangement uses TRBV18 and TRBJ1-1; 7 nucleotides align to TRBD1. Trimming at V came to 6 bases and at J to 1 base, leaving 8 bases not matched to a gene. CDR1 KGHSH and CDR2 LQKENI come from the germline V gene. The CDR3 is 15 residues long.

This chain uses TRBV3-1 (or the pseudogene TRBV3-2) with TRBJ1-1; no clear D. Germline V gives CDR1 LGHDT, CDR2 YNNKEL (reference sequence). The CDR3 sequence is 16 residues long. With 1 base removed from V and 1 base from J, the gap between germline ends came to 13 bases. The CDR3 here is CASSQVLSDWNTEAFF. DNA of the CDR3: TGTGCCAGCAGCCAAGTATTATCGGACTGGAACACTGAAGCTTTCTTT.

V is TRBV5-1 and J is TRBJ1-4; D is perhaps TRBD1 (6 bases). Trimming stripped 0 bases from V and 13 bases from J, with 16 bases between. Per germline, CDR1 SGHRS and CDR2 YFSETQ. The CDR3 is 14 amino acids. DNA for the CDR3: TGCGCCAGCAGCTTGGCTGGGGGCGGCCCCTCACTGTTTTTT. This sequence encodes CASSLAGGGPSLFF.

The chain combines TRBV5-6 with TRBJ1-1; D not certain. Germline CDR1 and CDR2: SGHDT and YYEEEE. This CDR3 contains 14 residues. The V end was cut by 0 bases, the J end by 0 bases, with 6 bases between. DNA of the CDR3: TGTGCCAGCAGCTTGGCGAGCTTGAACACTGAAGCTTTCTTT. Its translation is CASSLASLNTEAFF.

V usage is TRBV6-1 and J usage is TRBJ1-2; D gene ambiguous. In germline, CDR1 is MNHNS, CDR2 SASEGT. V was pared by 2 bases and J by 5 bases, with 6 bases between. This CDR3 is 12 amino acids long. This CDR3 reads CASSESRYGYTF. The CDR3 nucleotides read TGTGCCAGCAGTGAATCCCGGTATGGCTACACCTTC.

The chain is built from TRBV19 and TRBJ1-5; the D is unclear. The CDR3 length is 14 residues. Trimming took off 4 bases at V and 2 bases at J, with 9 bases between the two ends. Germline V gene lookup returns CDR1 LNHDA and CDR2 SQIVND (reference sequence). CDR3 residues: CASSKMGGNQPQHF. The CDR3 DNA follows: TGTGCCAGTAGTAAAATGGGAGGCAATCAGCCCCAGCATTTT.

The chain carries TRBV7-3 and TRBJ1-3; D ambiguous. Per germline, CDR1 SGHTA and CDR2 FQGTGA. This CDR3 has 16 amino acids. V dropped 2 bases and J dropped 4 bases, with 15 bases sitting between them. CDR3: CASSLGPPMNGNTIYF. The CDR3, as DNA: TGTGCCAGCAGCTTAGGACCCCCAATGAACGGAAACACCATATATTTT.

This sequence joins TRBV5-1 and TRBJ1-3; D may be TRBD1 (6 bases). Germline CDR1 SGHRS, CDR2 YFSETQ. This CDR3 has 16 residues. The germline V and J ends were trimmed by 0 bases and 0 bases, with 10 bases remaining between them. The CDR3 DNA is TGCGCCAGCAGCTTGGGGTACAGGGCCTCTGGAAACACCATATATTTT. It codes for CASSLGYRASGNTIYF.

The V and J genes are TRBV15 and TRBJ1-3, with D uncertain. The CDR3 is 14 amino acids. The germline V gene encodes CDR1 LNHNV and CDR2 YYDKDF (reference sequence). The V end lost 3 bases, the J end lost 6 bases, and 12 bases lay between the germline ends. The CDR3 loop reads CATSRRGEINTIYF. CDR3 DNA sequence: TGTGCCACCAGCAGGCGGGGTGAAATAAACACCATATATTTT.

The rearrangement links TRBV10-1 to TRBJ2-1; no definite D call. The CDR3 totals 14 residues. The V and J ends lost 3 bases and 6 bases respectively, with 12 bases between them. Germline assignment: CDR1 WNHNN and CDR2 SYGVQD (reference sequence). CDR3 sequence: CASSEFSTPNEQFF. CDR3 in DNA: TGCGCCAGCAGTGAATTTTCTACCCCCAATGAGCAGTTCTTC.

In its sample, this clone was seen a few times. This rearrangement joins TRBV3-1 (or the pseudogene TRBV3-2) to TRBJ1-5; D is unresolved. This CDR3 is 13 amino acids long. CDR1 is LGHDT and CDR2 is YNNKEL in the germline V gene (reference sequence). Trimming left V 0 bases short and J 0 bases short, with 0 bases between. The CDR3 spells CASSQDSNQPQHF. For the CDR3, the DNA is TGTGCCAGCAGCCAAGATAGCAATCAGCCCCAGCATTTT.

The V and J genes are TRBV2 and TRBJ2-7; 7 bases line up with TRBD2. The CDR3 is 12 residues long. Germline trimming cut 3 bases from V and 6 bases from J; bases unmatched to any gene: 2. Germline CDR1 SNHLY, CDR2 FYNNEI. The CDR3: CASSEGGVEQYF. The CDR3, as DNA: TGTGCCAGCAGTGAGGGAGGGGTCGAGCAGTACTTC.

This clone was recorded a few times. The genes are TRBV7-9 and TRBJ1-5, with no clear D. CDR1 and CDR2 (germline): SEHNR, FQNEAQ (reference sequence). The CDR3 contains 14 residues. V gave up 1 base and J gave up 4 bases, with 8 bases separating them. The CDR3 is CASSLVGSNQPQHF. The CDR3 DNA sequence: TGTGCCAGCAGCTTAGTCGGGTCAAATCAGCCCCAGCATTTT.

V usage is TRBV28 and J usage is TRBJ2-1; D unresolved. Trimming took off 2 bases at V and 5 bases at J, with 4 bases between the two ends. This CDR3 spans 12 amino acids. Germline CDR1 MDHEN, CDR2 SYDVKM. CDR3 sequence: CASSLLNNEQFF. The CDR3 DNA sequence: TGTGCCAGCAGTTTACTTAACAATGAGCAGTTCTTC.

This chain connects TRBV6-6 to TRBJ2-3; D remains ambiguous. Trimming removed 5 bases from V and 0 bases from J, with 3 bases in between. CDR1 is MNHNY and CDR2 is SVGAGI in the germline V gene (reference sequence). There are 12 residues in the CDR3. CDR3 nucleotide sequence: TGTGCCAGCAGTCTTAGCACAGATACGCAGTATTTT. Translation gives CASSLSTDTQYF.

This clone was recorded a few times. V gene TRBV10-3 combines with J gene TRBJ2-2; TRBD1 might be the D (5 bases). The V and J ends lost 10 bases and 0 bases respectively, with 12 bases between them. The CDR3 extends over 14 amino acids. Germline lookup yields CDR1 ENHRY and CDR2 SYGVKD. This CDR3 is CATVVGPNTGELFF. CDR3 sequence (DNA): TGTGCCACCGTCGTGGGGCCGAACACCGGGGAGCTGTTTTTT.

The chain uses TRBV27 and TRBJ2-7; the match to TRBD1 covers 7 bases. The CDR3 runs 14 residues. From germline, CDR1 is MNHEY and CDR2 SMNVEV (reference sequence). Trimming cost V 5 bases and J 2 bases; bases outside gene matches: 6. The CDR3 loop is CASSRGQVPYEQYF. CDR3 DNA: TGTGCCAGCAGTCGAGGACAGGTGCCCTACGAGCAGTACTTC.

J is TRBJ2-1 and V is TRBV9; 7 bases line up with TRBD2. The V segment lost 3 bases and the J segment 6 bases; nucleotides outside the gene matches: 12. The V gene's germline CDR1 is SGDLS and CDR2 YYNGEE. The CDR3 extends over 16 amino acids. The CDR3 nucleotides are TGTGCCAGCAGCGCCGGGTGGGGGGGGAAGGGCAATGAGCAGTTCTTC. Translating gives CASSAGWGGKGNEQFF.

V usage is TRBV11-2 and J usage is TRBJ2-2; no clear D. The CDR3 is 14 amino acids. The germline gives CDR1 SGHAT, CDR2 FQNNGV. The germline V and J ends were trimmed by 8 bases and 3 bases, with 13 bases remaining between them. CDR3 amino acids: CASLRGAHTGELFF. CDR3 coding DNA: TGTGCCAGCCTTCGCGGCGCTCACACCGGGGAGCTGTTTTTT. The entire variable domain, with the rest obtained from reference TRBV11-2 and TRBJ2-2, is as follows: EAGVAQSPRYKIIEKRQSVAFWCNPISGHATLYWYQQILGQGPKLLIQFQNNGVVDDSQLPKDRFSAERLKGVDSTLKIQPAKLEDSAVYLCASLRGAHTGELFFGEGSRLTVL.

The chain recombines TRBV4-2 with TRBJ2-5; D is perhaps TRBD1 (6 bases). Germline CDR1 and CDR2: LGHNA and YNFKEQ. CDR3 length: 12 residues. Trimming shortened V by 10 bases and J by 2 bases, and 11 bases separated the two germline ends. CDR3 DNA sequence: TGTGCCACCGGGACACAACAAGAGACCCAGTACTTC. Translated, it gives CATGTQQETQYF.

The rearrangement uses TRBV5-1 and TRBJ2-3, with D unclear. This CDR3 is 13 amino acids long. CDR1 is SGHRS and CDR2 is YFSETQ in the germline V gene. V shed 1 base and J shed 2 bases, with 5 bases lying between them. The CDR3 protein is CASSLSNTDTQYF. The CDR3, as DNA: TGCGCCAGCAGCTTGTCGAACACAGATACGCAGTATTTT.

The J gene is TRBJ1-6, the V gene TRBV10-2, with TRBD1 matching 9 bases. This CDR3 region has 17 residues. Trimming cost V 3 bases and J 5 bases; bases outside gene matches: 8. CDR1 is WSHSY and CDR2 is SAAADI in the germline V gene. The DNA for the CDR3 is TGCGCCAGCAGTGAAACAGGGGGCCCCTGGGATAATTCACCCCTCCACTTT. Translated: CASSETGGPWDNSPLHF.

The rearrangement joins TRBV29-1 to TRBJ2-7, with 10 bases matching TRBD2. J gave up 5 bases and V 5 bases, and 6 bases lay outside the gene matches. Germline CDR1 and CDR2: SQVTM and ANQGSEA. This CDR3 has 13 residues. CDR3 amino acids: CSVLLAGLNEQYF. In nucleotides, the CDR3 is TGCAGCGTTTTACTAGCGGGACTGAACGAGCAGTACTTC.

The V and J genes are TRBV4-1 and TRBJ2-1; the match to TRBD2 covers 11 bases. This CDR3 comprises 20 residues. Trimming at V came to 5 bases and at J to 6 bases, leaving 21 bases not matched to a gene. CDR1 and CDR2 from the germline V gene are MGHRA and YSYEKL. CDR3 amino acids: CASSSPSFGLAGGESNEQFF. The CDR3 DNA reads TGCGCCAGCAGCTCGCCAAGTTTCGGGCTAGCGGGAGGAGAAAGCAATGAGCAGTTCTTC.

This clone appeared once. This sequence joins TRBV5-1 and TRBJ2-1; D gene unclear. The CDR3 totals 15 residues. CDR1 and CDR2 from the germline V gene are SGHRS and YFSETQ. Trimming removed 1 base from V and 5 bases from J, with 13 bases in between. CDR3 in DNA: TGCGCCAGCAGCTTGTGGCGGCGTGCGGACAATGAGCAGTTCTTC. Residues: CASSLWRRADNEQFF.

This chain connects TRBV3-1 (or the pseudogene TRBV3-2) to TRBJ2-1; 7 nucleotides agree with TRBD2. The CDR3 spans 17 residues. Germline V lookup: CDR1 LGHDT, CDR2 YNNKEL (reference sequence). The trim removed 0 bases at V and 1 base at J, leaving 6 bases unmatched. CDR3 region: CASSQDASGASYNEQFF. The CDR3 DNA sequence: TGTGCCAGCAGCCAAGATGCCAGCGGGGCTTCCTACAATGAGCAGTTCTTC.

The chain couples TRBV4-1 to TRBJ1-2; 7 bases line up with TRBD1. With V trimmed by 4 bases and J by 4 bases, 12 bases remained unmatched. The V gene's germline CDR1 is MGHRA and CDR2 YSYEKL. CDR3 size: 16 residues. The DNA of the CDR3 is TGCGCCAGCAGCCCCACAGACAGGGAATCGGCCTATGGCTACACCTTC. Translation gives CASSPTDRESAYGYTF.